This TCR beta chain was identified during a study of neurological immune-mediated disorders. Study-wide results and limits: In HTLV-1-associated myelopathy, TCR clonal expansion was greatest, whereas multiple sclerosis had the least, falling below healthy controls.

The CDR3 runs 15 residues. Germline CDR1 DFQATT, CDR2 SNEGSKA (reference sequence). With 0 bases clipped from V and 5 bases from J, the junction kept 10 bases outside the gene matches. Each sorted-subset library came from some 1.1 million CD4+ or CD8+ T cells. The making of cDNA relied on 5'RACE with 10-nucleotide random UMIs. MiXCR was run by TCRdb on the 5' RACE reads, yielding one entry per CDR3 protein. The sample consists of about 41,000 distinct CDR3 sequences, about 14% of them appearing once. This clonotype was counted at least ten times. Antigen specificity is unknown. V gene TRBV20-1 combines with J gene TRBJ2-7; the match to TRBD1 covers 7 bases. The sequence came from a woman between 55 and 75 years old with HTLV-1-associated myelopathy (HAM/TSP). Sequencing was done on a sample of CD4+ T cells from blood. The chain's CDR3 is CSARDPGGRFHEQYF. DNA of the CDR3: TGCAGTGCTAGAGATCCAGGGGGTCGTTTCCACGAGCAGTACTTC.